A selection of T cell receptor beta chains follows, all from one sample in a study of blood T cell repertoires in COVID-19. The assay was immunoSEQ multiplex PCR, and TCRdb's table has in-frame clones only and misses some. The sample has about 140,000 clones, over 70% seen once. Sequencing was carried out using peripheral blood. The receptors were sampled from a man between 50 and 59 years old with active or convalescent COVID-19. CDR3s include the opening cysteine and the closing phenylalanine or tryptophan.

TRBJ2-2 | TRBV5-1 | CASSSIAGGNTGELFF
TRBJ1-5 | TRBV30 | CACSTGAYNQPQHF
TRBJ1-1 | TRBV9 | CASSVASPTEAFF
TRBJ2-5 | TRBV13 | CASSLGGLGQETQYF
TRBJ1-3 | TRBV28 | CASGRGQGWGNTIYF
TRBJ1-4 | TRBV5-4 | CASSWTQGAEEKLFF
TRBJ1-2 | TRBV3-1/TRBV3-2 | CASSPQGVSYTF
TRBJ1-1 | TRBV5-1 | CASSLFGGGTEAFF
TRBJ1-5 | TRBV9 | CASSVAGRGQPQHF
TRBJ2-2 | TRBV6-5 | CASSYLGTGRAGELFF
TRBJ2-1 | TRBV7-2 | CASSFPGLRGNEQFF
TRBJ1-1 | TRBV11-2 | CASSTGQNEAFF
TRBJ2-1 | TRBV28 | CASRPATSGRNEQFF
TRBJ2-7 | TRBV3-1/TRBV3-2 | CASSLGAYEQYF
TRBJ2-2 | TRBV2 | CACRPTGELFF
TRBJ1-2 | TRBV18 | CASSLQTASYGYTF
TRBJ1-4 | TRBV7-6 | CASSLRDTAINEKLFF
TRBJ2-1 | TRBV20-1 | CSAVTGYEQFF
TRBJ2-1 | TRBV20-1 | CSASGAGVSNEQFF
TRBJ2-1 | TRBV6-1 | CASSERLNSYNEQFF
TRBJ1-1 | TRBV9 | CASSRQGIGTEAFF
TRBJ1-5 | TRBV21-1 | CASSKSRGTGDSNQPQHF